The entry that follows covers one TCR beta chain sequence. Antigen unknown. This entry is derived from a study of shared clonotypes between healthy human individuals. Study-wide context: The study used three CD4 naive, three CD4 memory, two CD8 naive and one CD8 memory plate per donor. The study, taken as a whole, reports: Rarefaction curves obtained for sorted subsets showed sequencing incomplete despite large depth.

The germline CDR1 and CDR2 sequences are MGHRA and YSYEKL. V gave up 1 base and J gave up 4 bases; unmatched junction bases: 10. This CDR3 contains 18 residues. Deep-level assay runs were performed. Each sorted subset replicate got 200 ng genomic DNA, roughly 30,000 genomes. Some clones are missing from TCRdb's copy, which holds only in-frame ones; the method was immunoSEQ multiplex PCR. The repertoire includes around 700,000 clones, about 78% of them detected once, and about 1.7% sits in the top ten. The sample was memory CD4+ T cells sorted from blood. As to subset: CD45RA-negative fraction. The chain uses TRBV4-1 and TRBJ2-7; 13 positions match TRBD2. The sequence was collected from a woman in her 30s in good health. CDR3 DNA sequence: TGCGCCAGCAGCCAAGGACTAGCGGGAGGTGTTGTGCGGTACGAGCAGTACTTC. It encodes CASSQGLAGGVVRYEQYF.